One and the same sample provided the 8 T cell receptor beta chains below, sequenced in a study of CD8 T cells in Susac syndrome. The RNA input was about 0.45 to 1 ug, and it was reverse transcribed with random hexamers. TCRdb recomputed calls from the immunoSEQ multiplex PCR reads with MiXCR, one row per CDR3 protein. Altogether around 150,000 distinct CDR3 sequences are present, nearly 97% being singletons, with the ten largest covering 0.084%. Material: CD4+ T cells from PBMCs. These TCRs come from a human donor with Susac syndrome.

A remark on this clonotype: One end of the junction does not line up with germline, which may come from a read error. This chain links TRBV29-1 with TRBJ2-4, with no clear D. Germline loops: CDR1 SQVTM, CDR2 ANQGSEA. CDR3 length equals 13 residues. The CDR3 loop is CSVEEVAKNIQYF. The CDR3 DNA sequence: TGCAGCGTGGAAGAGGTAGCCAAAAACATTCAGTACTTC. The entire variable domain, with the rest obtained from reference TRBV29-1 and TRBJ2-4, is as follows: SAVISQKPSRDICQRGTSLTIQCQVDSQVTMMFWYRQQPGQSLTLIATANQGSEATYESGFVIDKFPISRPNLTFSTLTVSNMSPEDSSIYLCSVEEVAKNIQYFGAGTRLSVL.

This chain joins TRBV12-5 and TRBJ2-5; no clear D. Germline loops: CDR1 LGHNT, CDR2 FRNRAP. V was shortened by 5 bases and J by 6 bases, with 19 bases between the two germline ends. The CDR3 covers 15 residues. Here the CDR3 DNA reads TGTGCTAGTGGTCCGCGCCCGAGTGAGACAAAGACCCAGTACTTC. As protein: CASGPRPSETKTQYF.

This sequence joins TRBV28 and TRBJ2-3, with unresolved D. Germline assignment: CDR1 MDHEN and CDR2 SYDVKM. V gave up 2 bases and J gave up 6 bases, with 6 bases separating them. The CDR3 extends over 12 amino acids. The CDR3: CASSLQADTQYF. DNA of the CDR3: TGTGCCAGCAGTTTACAGGCGGATACGCAGTATTTT.

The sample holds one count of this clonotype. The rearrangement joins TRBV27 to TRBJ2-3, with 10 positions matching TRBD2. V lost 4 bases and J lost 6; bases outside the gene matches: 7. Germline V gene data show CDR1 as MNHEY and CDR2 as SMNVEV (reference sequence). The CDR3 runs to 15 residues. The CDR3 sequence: CASSSSGGAVDTQYF. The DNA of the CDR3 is TGTGCCAGCAGTTCCAGCGGGGGGGCGGTGGATACGCAGTATTTT.

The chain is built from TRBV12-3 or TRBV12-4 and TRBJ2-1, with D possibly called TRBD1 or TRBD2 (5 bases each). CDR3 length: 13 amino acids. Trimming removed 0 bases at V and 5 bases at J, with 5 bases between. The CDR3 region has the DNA TGTGCCAGCAGTTTAGCGGGGGACAATGAGCAGTTCTTC. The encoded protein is CASSLAGDNEQFF.

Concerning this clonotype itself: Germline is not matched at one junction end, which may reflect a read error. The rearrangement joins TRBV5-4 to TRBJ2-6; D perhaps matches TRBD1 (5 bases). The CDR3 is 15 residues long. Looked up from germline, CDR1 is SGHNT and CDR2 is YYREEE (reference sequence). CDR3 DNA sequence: TGTGCCAGCAGCTTGGAAGGCTCTGGGGCCAACGTCCTGATTTTC. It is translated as CASSLEGSGANVLIF.

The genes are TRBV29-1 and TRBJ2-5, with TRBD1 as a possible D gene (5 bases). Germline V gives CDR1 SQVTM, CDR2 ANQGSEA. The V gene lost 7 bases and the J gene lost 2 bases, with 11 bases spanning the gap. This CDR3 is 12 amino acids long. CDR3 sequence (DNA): TGCAGCGGATCCCAGGGTCAAGAGACCCAGTACTTC. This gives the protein CSGSQGQETQYF.

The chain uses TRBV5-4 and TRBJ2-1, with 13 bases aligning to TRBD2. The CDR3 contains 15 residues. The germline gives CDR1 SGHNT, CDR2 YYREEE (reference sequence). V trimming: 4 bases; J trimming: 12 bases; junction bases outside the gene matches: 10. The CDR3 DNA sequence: TGTGCCAGCAGCCTACTAGCGGGAGGGATGGGGGGGCAGTTCTTC. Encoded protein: CASSLLAGGMGGQFF.